This record concerns one TCR beta chain sequence. These data originate in a study of blood T cell repertoires in COVID-19. Looking at the study overall: Samples representing acute and convalescent COVID-19 were sourced from the United States, Italy and Spain. T cells, B-cell-depleted T cells, or PBMCs supplied cDNA or gDNA.

In the authors' methods: How many nucleated cells were present was estimated from reference gene primer amplification. Assay: immunoSEQ multiplex PCR; the TCRdb copy retains only in-frame clones and omits some. V and J calls and clone size are those listed in that table; D and trimming were worked out from the DNA. The table has about 240,000 clones, more than 75% seen once. Trimming removed 5 bases from V and 1 base from J; junction bases left unmatched: 9. This CDR3 comprises 17 residues. Germline CDR1 reads SGHVS; CDR2 reads FNYEAQ. The chain joins TRBV7-6 to TRBJ2-3; 10 nucleotides agree with TRBD2. The source of this sequence is a woman aged 60-75 years with active or convalescent COVID-19. The sample consisted of peripheral blood. CDR3 bases: TGTGCCAGCAGCCCAGGGCGGCTAGCGGGGGGCACAGATACGCAGTATTTT. It yields the protein CASSPGRLAGGTDTQYF. Supplemented by reference TRBV7-6 and TRBJ2-3, the full variable domain reads GAGVSQSPRYKVTKRGQDVALRCDPISGHVSLYWYRQALGQGPEFLTYFNYEAQQDKSGLPNDRFSAERPEGSISTLTIQRTEQRDSAMYRCASSPGRLAGGTDTQYFGPGTRLTVL.